This T cell receptor (beta chain) is drawn from a study of shared clonotypes between healthy human individuals. Method: immunoSEQ multiplex PCR; TCRdb's copy keeps in-frame clones and lacks some. Of 1.4 million to 1.5 million clones in the sample, over 95% were seen once. The CDR3 runs 16 residues. Germline CDR1 and CDR2: SGHRS and YFSETQ. Deletions cut 0 bases from V and 3 bases from J, with 15 bases between. The chain combines TRBV5-1 with TRBJ1-1; a possible D gene is TRBD1 (5 bases). The material sequenced was naive CD4+ T cells sorted from blood. The sample's subset: CD45RA+ positively selected. The origin of this receptor is a man aged 30-40 years in good health. This chain's CDR3 is CASSLARWVGDTEAFF. The CDR3 region has the DNA TGCGCCAGCAGCTTGGCCCGGTGGGTAGGGGACACTGAAGCTTTCTTT.